This T cell receptor beta chain derives from a study of T cells expressing NK-cell markers. Across the whole study: In sorted CD3+CD56+NKG2C+, CD3+CD56+NKG2C- and CD3+CD56-NKG2C+ T cells, TCR beta repertoires were obtained.

Following a re-call of the 5' RACE reads, TCRdb has one entry per CDR3 protein and lacks DNA. Reported are about 160,000 distinct CDR3 sequences; the ten largest clones contain roughly 20%. There are 12 residues in the CDR3. This TCR was recovered from a woman aged 18 to 75 in good health. This chain uses TRBV21-1 with TRBJ1-1. TRBV21-1 is noted as a pseudogene. The source material was blood T cells: a sorted CD56 or NKG2C T cell subset, CD4+ or CD8+ T cells, or bulk PBMC T cells (not recorded which). The CDR3: CAKAPRCTEAFF.